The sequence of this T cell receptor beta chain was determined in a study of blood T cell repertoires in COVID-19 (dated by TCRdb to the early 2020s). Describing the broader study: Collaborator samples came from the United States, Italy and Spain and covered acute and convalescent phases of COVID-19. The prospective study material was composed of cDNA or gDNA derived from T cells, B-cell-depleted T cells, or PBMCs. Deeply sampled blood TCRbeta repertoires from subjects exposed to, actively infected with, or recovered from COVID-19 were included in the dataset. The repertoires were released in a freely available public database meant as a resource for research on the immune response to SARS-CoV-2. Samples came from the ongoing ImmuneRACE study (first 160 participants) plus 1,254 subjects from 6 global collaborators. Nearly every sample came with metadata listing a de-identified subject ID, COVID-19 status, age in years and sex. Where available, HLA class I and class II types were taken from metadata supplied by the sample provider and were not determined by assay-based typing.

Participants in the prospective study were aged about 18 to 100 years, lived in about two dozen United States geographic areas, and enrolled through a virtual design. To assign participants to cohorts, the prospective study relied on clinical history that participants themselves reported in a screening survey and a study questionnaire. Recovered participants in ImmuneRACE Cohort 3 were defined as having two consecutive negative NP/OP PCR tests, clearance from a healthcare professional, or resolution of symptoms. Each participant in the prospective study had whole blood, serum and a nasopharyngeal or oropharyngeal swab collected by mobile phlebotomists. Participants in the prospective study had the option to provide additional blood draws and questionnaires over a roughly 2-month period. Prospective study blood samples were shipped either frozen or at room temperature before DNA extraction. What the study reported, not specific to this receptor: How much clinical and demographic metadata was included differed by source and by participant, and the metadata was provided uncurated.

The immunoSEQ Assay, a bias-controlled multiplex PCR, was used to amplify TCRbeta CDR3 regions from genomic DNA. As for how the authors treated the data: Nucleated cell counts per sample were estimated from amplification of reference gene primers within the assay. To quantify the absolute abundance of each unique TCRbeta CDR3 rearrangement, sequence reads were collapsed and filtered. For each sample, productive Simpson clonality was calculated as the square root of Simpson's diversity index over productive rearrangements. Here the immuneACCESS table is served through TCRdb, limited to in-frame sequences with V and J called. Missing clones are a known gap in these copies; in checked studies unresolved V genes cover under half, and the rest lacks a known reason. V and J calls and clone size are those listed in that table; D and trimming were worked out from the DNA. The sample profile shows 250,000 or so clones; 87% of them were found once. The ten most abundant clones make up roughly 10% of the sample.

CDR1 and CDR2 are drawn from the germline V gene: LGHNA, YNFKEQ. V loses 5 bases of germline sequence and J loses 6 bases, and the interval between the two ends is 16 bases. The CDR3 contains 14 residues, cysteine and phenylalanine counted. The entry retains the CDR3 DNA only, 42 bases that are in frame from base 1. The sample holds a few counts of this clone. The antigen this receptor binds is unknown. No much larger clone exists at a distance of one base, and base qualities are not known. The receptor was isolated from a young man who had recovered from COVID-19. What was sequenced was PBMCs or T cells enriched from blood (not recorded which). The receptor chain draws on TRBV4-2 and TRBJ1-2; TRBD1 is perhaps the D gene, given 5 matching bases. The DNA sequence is TGTGCCAGCAGCGGGGTCCTGGGGCTAGATGGCTACACCTTC. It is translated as CASSGVLGLDGYTF.